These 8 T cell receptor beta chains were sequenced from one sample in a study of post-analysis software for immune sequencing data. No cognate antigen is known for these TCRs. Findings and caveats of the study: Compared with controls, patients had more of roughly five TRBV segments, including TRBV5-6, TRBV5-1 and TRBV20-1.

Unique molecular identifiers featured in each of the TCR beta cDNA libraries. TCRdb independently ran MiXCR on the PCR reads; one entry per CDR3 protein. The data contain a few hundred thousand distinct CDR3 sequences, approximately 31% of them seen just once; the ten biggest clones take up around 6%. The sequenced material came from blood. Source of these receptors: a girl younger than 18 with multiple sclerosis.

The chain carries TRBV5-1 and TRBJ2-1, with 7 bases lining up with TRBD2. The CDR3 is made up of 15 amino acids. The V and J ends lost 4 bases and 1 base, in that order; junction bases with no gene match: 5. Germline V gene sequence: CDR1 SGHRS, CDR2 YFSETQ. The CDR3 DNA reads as TGCGCCAGCAGCGGGGACTATAGTTCCTACAATGAGCAGTTCTTC. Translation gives CASSGDYSSYNEQFF.

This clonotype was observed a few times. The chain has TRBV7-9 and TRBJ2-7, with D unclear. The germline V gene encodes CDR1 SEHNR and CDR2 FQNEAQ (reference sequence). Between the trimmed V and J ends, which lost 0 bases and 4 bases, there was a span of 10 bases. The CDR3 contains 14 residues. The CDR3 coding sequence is TGTGCCAGCAGCTTAGCAGGTTCCCTATACGAGCAGTACTTC. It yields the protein CASSLAGSLYEQYF.

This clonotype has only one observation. Here the CDR3 DNA reads TGTGCCGGAAGCGGCGGCAGGCAAGAGACCCAGTTCTTC. This gives the protein CAGSGGRQETQFF. This rearrangement joins TRBV2 to TRBJ2-5; D may be TRBD2 (5 bases). The J call could be wrong; TRBJ2-1 is a better fit for the DNA end. Germline CDR1 and CDR2: SNHLY and FYNNEI. The CDR3 runs to 13 residues.

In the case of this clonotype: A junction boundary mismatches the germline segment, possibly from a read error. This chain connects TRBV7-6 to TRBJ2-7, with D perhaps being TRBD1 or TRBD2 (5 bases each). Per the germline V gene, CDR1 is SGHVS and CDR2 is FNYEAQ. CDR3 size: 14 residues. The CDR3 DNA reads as TGTGCCAGCAGCCAAATGGGACGAAGCTACGAGCAGGACTTC. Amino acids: CASSQMGRSYEQDF.

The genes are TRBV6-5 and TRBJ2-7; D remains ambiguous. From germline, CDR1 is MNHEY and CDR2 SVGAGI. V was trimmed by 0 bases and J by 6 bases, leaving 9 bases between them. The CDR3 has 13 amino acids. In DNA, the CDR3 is TGTGCCAGCAGTTACTCGAGCCAGACCGAGCAGTACTTC. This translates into CASSYSSQTEQYF.

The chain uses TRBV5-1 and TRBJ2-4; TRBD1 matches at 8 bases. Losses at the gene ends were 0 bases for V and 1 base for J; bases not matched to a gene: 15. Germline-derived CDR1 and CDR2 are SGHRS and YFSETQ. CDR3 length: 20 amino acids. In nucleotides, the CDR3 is TGCGCCAGCAGCTTGGGGCAGGGGGCTCGGGCTCTTCTCGCCAAAAACATTCAGTACTTC. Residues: CASSLGQGARALLAKNIQYF.

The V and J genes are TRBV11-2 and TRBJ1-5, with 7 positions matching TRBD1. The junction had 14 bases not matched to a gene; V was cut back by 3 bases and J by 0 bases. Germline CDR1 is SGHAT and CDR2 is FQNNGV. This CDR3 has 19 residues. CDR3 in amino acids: CASSLGSFKTGISNQPQHF. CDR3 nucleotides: TGTGCCAGCAGCTTGGGGTCCTTTAAGACAGGGATTAGCAATCAGCCCCAGCATTTT.

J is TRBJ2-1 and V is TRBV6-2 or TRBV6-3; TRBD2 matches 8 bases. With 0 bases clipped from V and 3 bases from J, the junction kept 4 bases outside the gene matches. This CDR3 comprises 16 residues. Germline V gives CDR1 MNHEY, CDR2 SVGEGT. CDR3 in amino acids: CASSYSGGGNYNEQFF. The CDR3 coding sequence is TGTGCCAGCAGTTACTCGGGCGGGGGGAACTACAATGAGCAGTTCTTC.